This record concerns one T cell receptor (beta chain) sequence. With a J-beta primer mix and a sample-barcoded 5' primer, a second PCR ran about 6 to 11 cycles. TCRdb reanalysed the 5' RACE reads using MiXCR and keeps one entry per CDR3 protein. The sample contains about 800,000 distinct CDR3 sequences, roughly 25% of which appear only once. This sample is drawn from a study of blood T cells in healthy people across ages. Trimming removed 2 bases from V and 6 bases from J, with 26 bases in between. CDR1 is MNHEY, CDR2 SVGAGI, per germline. The CDR3 spans 18 residues. This sample was also put to use in a study of T cells of mothers and their children.

Sequencing was done on a sample of blood. This clonotype was obtained from a boy aged 5-17 years in good health. V gene TRBV6-5 combines with J gene TRBJ2-7; tentatively, D is TRBD1 (7 bases). The CDR3 sequence is CASSYDPPGGPLAAEQYF. The CDR3 DNA sequence: TGTGCCAGCAGTTACGATCCCCCAGGGGGGCCCTTAGCAGCCGAGCAGTACTTC.